The 27 T cell receptor beta chains given below trace back to one sample, sequenced in a study of response to subunit inactivated influenza vaccine. MiXCR, run by TCRdb on the RT-PCR reads, gives a single entry per CDR3 protein. Of 530,000 or so distinct CDR3 sequences listed, less than 30% are singletons. This specimen was CD4+ T cells sorted from PBMCs, taken about 5 days after vaccination. These receptors all come from a man in his fifties who received an inactivated influenza vaccine.

The CDR3 nucleotides are TGTGCCAGCAGCTGGGGAGGAGGAGACACAGATACGCAGTATTTT. Its protein is CASSWGGGDTDTQYF. The rearrangement links TRBV7-9 to TRBJ2-3, with D possibly TRBD2 on 6 matching bases. Deletions cut 4 bases from V and 2 bases from J, with 13 bases between. This CDR3 is 15 amino acids long. In germline, CDR1 is SEHNR, CDR2 FQNEAQ (reference sequence).

This sequence joins TRBV12-3 or TRBV12-4 and TRBJ1-6; D not certain. The germline V and J ends were trimmed by 4 bases and 9 bases, with 16 bases remaining between them. The length of the CDR3 is 15 residues. CDR3: CASSSMDPLFSPLHF. CDR3 nucleotide sequence: TGTGCCAGCAGTTCCATGGACCCGCTCTTTTCACCCCTCCACTTT.

This chain joins TRBV6-2 or TRBV6-3 and TRBJ1-5; D is perhaps TRBD1 (6 bases). The CDR3 extends over 18 amino acids. Trimming took 6 bases from V and 2 from J, leaving 23 bases between them. Germline values: CDR1 MNHEY, CDR2 SVGEGT. In nucleotides, the CDR3 is TGTGCCAGCAGGAGCCCATCACAGGGTACATTCGGCAATCAGCCCCAGCATTTT. This translates into CASRSPSQGTFGNQPQHF.

This clonotype was detected a few times. The chain joins TRBV12-3 or TRBV12-4 to TRBJ2-5; 11 bases are shared with TRBD2. The CDR3 totals 15 residues. V gave up 6 bases and J gave up 5 bases; unmatched junction bases: 8. The CDR3 nucleotides are TGTGCCAGCAGCCCTACTAGCGGGAGTAGGGAGACCCAGTACTTC. Protein sequence: CASSPTSGSRETQYF.

The chain uses TRBV20-1 and TRBJ1-2; D gene uncertain. In germline, CDR1 is DFQATT, CDR2 SNEGSKA (reference sequence). V was clipped by 0 bases and J by 3 bases, with 11 bases between them. CDR3 length: 14 amino acids. The CDR3, as DNA: TGCAGTGCTAGAGATCTTGGAGACGACTATGGCTACACCTTC. Translation: CSARDLGDDYGYTF.

This clonotype has a count of ten or more. The gene calls are TRBV6-2 or TRBV6-3 and TRBJ2-1; TRBD1 is a possible D gene (6 bases). The V gene's germline CDR1 is MNHEY and CDR2 SVGEGT. The CDR3 is made up of 14 amino acids. V was shortened by 4 bases and J by 1 base, with 8 bases between the two germline ends. The CDR3 DNA follows: TGTGCCAGCAGTTCAACAGGGTCCTACAATGAGCAGTTCTTC. Its translation is CASSSTGSYNEQFF.

This sequence joins TRBV7-9 and TRBJ2-5, with 8 bases matching TRBD2. The germline V gene has CDR1 SEHNR and CDR2 FQNEAQ (reference sequence). V lost 5 bases and J lost 4; bases outside the gene matches: 12. The CDR3 extends over 16 amino acids. The CDR3 bases are TGTGCCAGCAGCCGACCGAGTGGTAGCGGGGTAGAGACCCAGTACTTC. Protein: CASSRPSGSGVETQYF.

This clonotype was counted a few times. Here the CDR3 DNA reads TGTGCCAGCAGTTACTCAGAAACGACGATCAAAGCTTTCTTT. This encodes CASSYSETTIKAFF. The rearrangement links TRBV6-2 or TRBV6-3 to TRBJ1-1; no reliable D call. Germline V CDR1 and CDR2: MNHEY, SVGEGT. V lost 0 bases to trimming and J lost 9 bases, with 14 bases between them. The CDR3 contains 14 residues.

V usage is TRBV7-2 and J usage is TRBJ2-7, with D perhaps TRBD1 (6 bases). V was clipped by 5 bases and J by 6 bases, with 11 bases between them. This CDR3 spans 12 amino acids. Germline-derived CDR1 and CDR2 are SGHTA and FQGNSA. CDR3 loop: CASSRDRFEQYF. The CDR3 DNA follows: TGTGCCAGCAGCCGCGACAGGTTCGAGCAGTACTTC.

The CDR3 is CASSQGSVGSDTQYF. DNA of the CDR3: TGCGCCAGCAGCCAAGGATCTGTAGGTTCAGATACGCAGTATTTT. The rearrangement uses TRBV4-3 and TRBJ2-3; no clear D. The V gene's germline CDR1 is LGHNA and CDR2 YSLEER. The CDR3 runs to 15 residues. Deletions cut 1 base from V and 4 bases from J, with 12 bases between.

A few counts support this clonotype. This sequence joins TRBV12-3 or TRBV12-4 and TRBJ1-5; D unresolved. The CDR3 totals 12 residues. The ends were cut back, 6 bases at V and 4 bases at J, with 7 bases in the middle. The CDR3, as DNA: TGTGCCAGCAGATACAGAAATCAGCCCCAGCATTTT. This translates into CASRYRNQPQHF.

This chain joins TRBV7-2 and TRBJ2-7; 7 nucleotides line up with TRBD2. Germline-derived CDR1 and CDR2 are SGHTA and FQGNSA. The ends lost 4 bases at V and 2 bases at J; junction bases unmatched: 8. This CDR3 is 15 amino acids long. The DNA for the CDR3 is TGTGCCAGCAGCTACGGACTAGAAACTACCTACGAGCAGTACTTC. Translation: CASSYGLETTYEQYF.

Here the CDR3 DNA reads TGCGCCAGCAGCCACTCGGGGGCACGCCAAGAGACCCAGTACTTC. Its translation: CASSHSGARQETQYF. The chain links TRBV5-1 to TRBJ2-5, with D perhaps being TRBD1 or TRBD2 (6 bases each). This CDR3 contains 15 residues. Germline values: CDR1 SGHRS, CDR2 YFSETQ. The V end lost 4 bases, the J end lost 1 base, and 14 bases lay between the germline ends.

This clonotype was observed a handful of times. CDR3 protein: CASSLGQAGDIQYF. In nucleotides, the CDR3 is TGTGCCAGCAGCTTAGGGCAAGCCGGTGACATTCAGTACTTC. J is TRBJ2-4 and V is TRBV7-2; no definite D call. V was pared by 1 base and J by 8 bases, with 12 bases between. Germline V CDR1 and CDR2: SGHTA, FQGNSA. CDR3 length: 14 residues.

This clonotype turned up a few times. This chain joins TRBV6-1 and TRBJ2-7; 7 bases match TRBD1. The germline V gene has CDR1 MNHNS and CDR2 SASEGT. The V segment lost 6 bases and the J segment 1 base; nucleotides outside the gene matches: 12. The length of the CDR3 is 16 residues. CDR3 protein: CASSPSRDSLSYEQYF. The CDR3 nucleotides read TGTGCCAGCAGCCCCTCAAGGGACAGCCTGTCCTACGAGCAGTACTTC.

The gene calls are TRBV12-3 or TRBV12-4 and TRBJ1-1, with D uncertain. The CDR3 is 15 amino acids. The V end lost 7 bases, the J end lost 2 bases, and 17 bases lay between the germline ends. In nucleotides, the CDR3 is TGTGCCAGCACCCCGGCCCATGGTGGAAACACTGAAGCTTTCTTT. This sequence encodes CASTPAHGGNTEAFF.

This clonotype came up many times. The genes are TRBV18 and TRBJ1-1, with a weak D call TRBD1 (5 bases). Trimming left V 3 bases short and J 11 bases short, with 34 bases between. The CDR3 is made up of 19 amino acids. Germline V gene lookup returns CDR1 KGHSH and CDR2 LQKENI. The CDR3 coding sequence is TGTGCCAGCTCACCGACCTCCATGGGGGGAATCAGCGCGACTAGCTGGGCTTTCTTT. Its translation: CASSPTSMGGISATSWAFF. Together with reference TRBV18 and TRBJ1-1, the CDR3 gives the full variable domain: NAGVMQNPRHLVRRRGQEARLRCSPMKGHSHVYWYRQLPEEGLKFMVYLQKENIIDESGMPKERFSAEFPKEGPSILRIQQVVRGDSAAYFCASSPTSMGGISATSWAFFGQGTRLTVV.

V and J are TRBV6-4 and TRBJ2-7, with TRBD2 identical over 7 bases. The CDR3 sequence is 15 residues long. CDR1 MRHNA and CDR2 SNTAGT come from the germline V gene. V lost 5 bases and J lost 0; bases outside the gene matches: 7. CDR3 in amino acids: CASSIRASGSYEQYF. CDR3 in DNA: TGTGCCAGCAGTATACGGGCTAGCGGCTCCTACGAGCAGTACTTC.

This sequence joins TRBV5-1 and TRBJ2-1, with D perhaps matching TRBD2 (6 bases). The CDR3 covers 16 residues. The ends were cut back, 4 bases at V and 4 bases at J, with 18 bases in the middle. The V gene's germline CDR1 is SGHRS and CDR2 YFSETQ. CDR3 residues: CASSPRKSGLYNEQFF. CDR3 nucleotide sequence: TGCGCCAGCAGCCCCCGGAAAAGCGGGCTGTACAATGAGCAGTTCTTC.

In its sample, this clonotype was seen many times. The chain links TRBV10-3 to TRBJ2-1, with D unresolved. Germline V lookup: CDR1 ENHRY, CDR2 SYGVKD. The V gene lost 4 bases and the J gene lost 8 bases, with 9 bases spanning the gap. This CDR3 has 12 amino acids. CDR3 in amino acids: CAISVKGYEQFF. The CDR3 nucleotides read TGTGCCATCAGTGTAAAGGGCTATGAGCAGTTCTTC.

This clonotype has more than one count but fewer than ten. The rearrangement uses TRBV29-1 and TRBJ1-4; possible D gene TRBD1, 6 bases. The CDR3 runs 11 residues. Trimming took 7 bases from V and 10 from J, leaving 13 bases between them. Germline V CDR1 and CDR2: SQVTM, ANQGSEA. This CDR3 reads CSGQEAGKLFF. CDR3 DNA sequence: TGCAGCGGACAGGAGGCGGGAAAACTGTTTTTT.

This clonotype was recorded a few times. This chain uses TRBV7-2 with TRBJ2-7, with TRBD1 as a possible D gene (5 bases). Trimming left V 4 bases short and J 7 bases short, with 17 bases between. This CDR3 has 14 residues. Germline V lookup: CDR1 SGHTA, CDR2 FQGNSA. The CDR3 spells CASSSRSGAWEQYF. In DNA, the CDR3 is TGTGCCAGCAGCTCCCGTAGTGGGGCGTGGGAGCAGTACTTC.

The V call is TRBV6-2 or TRBV6-3, the J call TRBJ2-1; 7 positions match TRBD1. The germline CDR1 and CDR2 sequences are MNHEY and SVGEGT. V dropped 2 bases and J dropped 9; count of bases not matched to a gene: 4. The CDR3 runs to 13 residues. CDR3 residues: CASSYNRGAEQFF. CDR3 coding DNA: TGTGCCAGCAGTTACAACAGGGGTGCTGAGCAGTTCTTC.

The chain couples TRBV3-1 to TRBJ2-5; D is unclear. The CDR3 sequence is 14 residues long. The V end was cut by 8 bases, the J end by 0 bases, with 13 bases between. Germline V lookup: CDR1 LGHDT, CDR2 YNNKEL (reference sequence). In DNA form, the CDR3 reads TGTGCCAGCGAAAACCGTGGGTACCAAGAGACCCAGTACTTC. Translation gives CASENRGYQETQYF.

The chain is built from TRBV7-3 and TRBJ2-2; D gene uncertain. Germline assignment: CDR1 SGHTA and CDR2 FQGTGA. The CDR3 loop spans 14 amino acids. Trimming pared 2 bases from V and 4 bases from J, leaving 8 bases between. The CDR3 loop reads CASSLAARTGELFF. CDR3 DNA sequence: TGTGCCAGCAGCTTAGCAGCCCGCACCGGGGAGCTGTTTTTT.

This clonotype was seen only a few times. The rearrangement links TRBV10-3 to TRBJ2-5, with D perhaps TRBD1 (6 bases). V lost 6 bases and J 5 bases, leaving 10 bases between the germline ends. The CDR3 is made up of 12 amino acids. Germline lookup yields CDR1 ENHRY and CDR2 SYGVKD. CDR3 bases: TGTGCCATCAGGGGAACAGGGGAGACCCAGTACTTC. It specifies CAIRGTGETQYF.

The chain carries TRBV7-2 and TRBJ2-5; TRBD1 matches 9 bases. CDR1 and CDR2 (germline): SGHTA, FQGNSA. The CDR3 runs 14 residues. J lost 6 bases, V lost 5 bases, and 7 bases had no gene match. The CDR3 region is CASSKQGAPKTQYF. The CDR3, as DNA: TGTGCCAGCAGCAAACAGGGGGCGCCTAAGACCCAGTACTTC.